This record looks at one T cell receptor (beta chain) sequence and its context. Its antigen remains unknown. The germline gives CDR1 GTSNPN, CDR2 SVGIG (reference sequence). V lost 2 bases to trimming and J lost 0 bases; unmatched junction nucleotides: 12. This CDR3 has 18 amino acids. TCRdb re-derived calls from the 5' RACE reads in MiXCR, one entry per CDR3 protein. The sample lists under 600,000 distinct CDR3 sequences; approximately 21% were seen once. The entry originates in a study of T-cell memory formation after mild COVID-19. Study findings and constraints: A balance of CD4 and CD8 characterized clones contracting day 15 to 85, whereas later expanders leaned CD4+.

What was sequenced was PBMCs or a T cell subset sorted from them (not recorded which). The origin of this receptor is an adult woman who had mild COVID-19 (a few samples of this study predate the infection). Cell type and time point are not known. The chain combines TRBV30 with TRBJ2-3; 9 bases line up with TRBD2. Here the CDR3 reads CAWSSPLAGRTSTDTQYF. CDR3 nucleotide sequence: TGTGCCTGGAGTTCGCCCCTAGCGGGGCGGACTAGCACAGATACGCAGTATTTT.